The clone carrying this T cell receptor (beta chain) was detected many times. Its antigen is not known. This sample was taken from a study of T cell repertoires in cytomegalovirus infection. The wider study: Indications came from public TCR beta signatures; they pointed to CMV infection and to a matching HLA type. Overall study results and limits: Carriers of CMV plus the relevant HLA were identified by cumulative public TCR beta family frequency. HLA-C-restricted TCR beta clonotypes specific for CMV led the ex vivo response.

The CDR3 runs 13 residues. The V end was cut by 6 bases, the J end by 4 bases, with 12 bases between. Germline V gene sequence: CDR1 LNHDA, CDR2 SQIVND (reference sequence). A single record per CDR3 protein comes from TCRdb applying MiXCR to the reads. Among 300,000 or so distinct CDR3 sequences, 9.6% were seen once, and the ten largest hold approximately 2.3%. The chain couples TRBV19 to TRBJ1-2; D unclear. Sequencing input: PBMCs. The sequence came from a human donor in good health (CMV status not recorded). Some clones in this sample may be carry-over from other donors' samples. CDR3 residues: CASSADGFYGYTF. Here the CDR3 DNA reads TGTGCCAGTAGCGCCGACGGGTTCTATGGCTACACCTTC.